Presented here are 14 T cell receptor beta chains from one specimen sequenced in a study of T-cell memory formation after mild COVID-19. TCRdb analysed the 5' RACE reads with MiXCR anew, one entry per CDR3 protein. The repertoire has about 610,000 distinct CDR3 sequences, approximately 15% of them found once; the top ten carry roughly 8%. Material: PBMCs or a T cell subset sorted from them (not recorded which). These receptors all stem from an adult woman who had mild COVID-19 (a few samples of this study predate the infection). Cell type and time point are not known.

The chain couples TRBV20-1 to TRBJ2-1; 14 positions match TRBD2. Unmatched junction bases numbered 4, after V lost 6 bases and J lost 3 bases. Germline values: CDR1 DFQATT, CDR2 SNEGSKA (reference sequence). The CDR3 covers 15 residues. The CDR3: CSARTSGRYYNEQFF. In DNA, the CDR3 is TGCAGTGCGAGGACTAGCGGGAGGTACTACAATGAGCAGTTCTTC.

The gene calls are TRBV20-1 and TRBJ1-1; no reliable D call. Looked up from germline, CDR1 is DFQATT and CDR2 is SNEGSKA (reference sequence). The germline V and J ends were trimmed by 1 base and 0 bases, with 12 bases remaining between them. The CDR3 is 15 residues long. In DNA form, the CDR3 reads TGCAGTGCTAGAGCACATAATCCGATGAACACTGAAGCTTTCTTT. Protein product: CSARAHNPMNTEAFF.

V usage is TRBV7-9 and J usage is TRBJ2-3; 10 bases fit TRBD2. The CDR3 contains 19 residues. CDR1 and CDR2 (germline): SEHNR, FQNEAQ (reference sequence). V shed 3 bases and J 0 bases; nucleotides not matched to a gene: 12. The CDR3 bases are TGTGCCAGCAGCTTCTCTAGCGGGAGCGGGTATTCTAGCACAGATACGCAGTATTTT. This gives the protein CASSFSSGSGYSSTDTQYF.

V and J are TRBV21-1 and TRBJ1-4; TRBD1 reflects the table's D call only, with no check against the DNA. TRBV21-1 has pseudogene status. The CDR3 is 14 residues long. CDR3 bases: TGTGCCAGCATCCCCGGTCAAAGAAATGAAAAACTGTTTTTT. Amino acids: CASIPGQRNEKLFF.

This clonotype was seen a handful of times. V gene TRBV25-1 combines with J gene TRBJ2-6; D ambiguous. V was trimmed by 3 bases and J by 0 bases, leaving 6 bases between them. Germline loops: CDR1 MGHDK, CDR2 SYGVNS. This CDR3 is built from 15 residues. This CDR3 reads CASSERFSGANVLTF. CDR3 DNA sequence: TGTGCCAGCAGTGAGCGGTTCTCTGGGGCCAACGTCCTGACTTTC.

This clonotype was found many times. Here the CDR3 DNA reads TGTGCCAGCAGCGGTCAGGGGAGCTCCTACAATGAGCAGTTCTTC. This codes for CASSGQGSSYNEQFF. The chain recombines TRBV4-2 with TRBJ2-1; TRBD1 is a possible D gene (6 bases). CDR1 and CDR2 from the germline V gene are LGHNA and YNFKEQ. The CDR3 contains 15 residues. V was clipped by 5 bases and J by 0 bases, with 11 bases between them.

This clonotype has only a few counts. The chain links TRBV6-2 or TRBV6-3 to TRBJ2-1; TRBD1 is a possible D gene (5 bases). The CDR3 loop spans 13 amino acids. Germline V gives CDR1 MNHEY, CDR2 SVGEGT. Trimming took 9 bases from V and 2 from J, leaving 11 bases between them. In DNA, the CDR3 is TGTGCCAGTCAGGGCGCCCCCTACAATGAGCAGTTCTTC. Translating gives CASQGAPYNEQFF.

This clonotype was seen many times. This rearrangement joins TRBV5-1 to TRBJ2-3, with D unclear. The CDR3 sequence is 12 residues long. The germline CDR1 and CDR2 sequences are SGHRS and YFSETQ. The ends were cut back, 2 bases at V and 6 bases at J, with 7 bases in the middle. CDR3: CASSLRWDTQYF. The DNA of the CDR3 is TGCGCCAGCAGCTTAAGGTGGGATACGCAGTATTTT.

This clonotype was recorded at least ten times. The chain combines TRBV12-3 or TRBV12-4 with TRBJ2-1; 11 bases match TRBD2. V gave up 5 bases and J gave up 4 bases; unmatched junction bases: 4. The CDR3 consists of 15 residues. CDR3 region: CASSGLAGQYNEQFF. The CDR3 DNA is TGTGCCAGCAGTGGACTAGCGGGTCAGTACAATGAGCAGTTCTTC.

This sequence joins TRBV7-9 and TRBJ2-1; TRBD2 matches at 11 bases. The CDR3 is 19 amino acids. Germline-derived CDR1 and CDR2 are SEHNR and FQNEAQ (reference sequence). V was clipped by 7 bases and J by 1 base; unmatched bases: 15. CDR3 sequence reads: CASTKTVLAGGRSYNEQFF. CDR3 nucleotide sequence: TGTGCCAGCACCAAAACGGTTCTAGCGGGAGGTCGATCCTACAATGAGCAGTTCTTC.

The CDR3 coding sequence is TGTGCTAGTGGTTTGGTAATGGCGGGAGGTACCGGGGAGCTGTTTTTT. This sequence encodes CASGLVMAGGTGELFF. The chain combines TRBV12-5 with TRBJ2-2; 8 bases map to TRBD2. V dropped 0 bases and J dropped 5; count of bases not matched to a gene: 5. Germline CDR1 is LGHNT and CDR2 is FRNRAP. CDR3 length: 16 amino acids.

This clonotype was counted between two and nine times. This CDR3 reads CASSVQGGDREQFF. CDR3 nucleotide sequence: TGTGCCAGCAGTGTACAGGGGGGGGATCGTGAGCAGTTCTTC. The chain couples TRBV27 to TRBJ2-1; a weak D match, TRBD1 (8 bases). Germline CDR1 is MNHEY and CDR2 is SMNVEV (reference sequence). The CDR3 has 14 amino acids. V lost 5 bases and J 9 bases, leaving 17 bases between the germline ends.

This clonotype was counted only a few times. The chain carries TRBV20-1 and TRBJ2-1; 11 bases are shared with TRBD2. V shed 0 bases, J shed 4 bases, and the junction held 2 bases outside the gene matches. CDR1 is DFQATT and CDR2 is SNEGSKA in the germline V gene (reference sequence). CDR3 length: 15 residues. The CDR3 here is CSARDIAGGYNEQFF. CDR3 coding DNA: TGCAGTGCTAGAGATATAGCGGGAGGGTACAATGAGCAGTTCTTC.

The CDR3 DNA reads TGTGCCAGCAGCTTAGCAACCGGGACAGGGAACACCGGGGAGCTGTTTTTT. Translating gives CASSLATGTGNTGELFF. The chain links TRBV7-9 to TRBJ2-2; 8 positions agree with TRBD1. V shed 0 bases and J 1 base; nucleotides not matched to a gene: 4. Germline V gene lookup returns CDR1 SEHNR and CDR2 FQNEAQ (reference sequence). The CDR3 is made up of 17 amino acids.